This T cell receptor (beta chain) stems from a study of T cell responses to AZD1222 COVID-19 vaccine. Trimming removed 6 bases from V and 3 bases from J, with 14 bases in between. CDR3 length equals 13 residues. The V gene's germline CDR1 is SQVTM and CDR2 ANQGSEA. Study-wide results and caveats: Unmutated variant regions are reportedly targeted by nearly half of spike-specific TCRs.

The repertoire was sequenced with immunoSEQ multiplex PCR; TCRdb's copy has only in-frame clones and lacks some. Of 35,000 to 55,000 clones listed, over 80% are singletons. Comments on this clone: The antigen is undetermined.

The TCR originated in an adult in good health. V and J are TRBV29-1 and TRBJ1-2, with unresolved D. The source material was peripheral blood, sampled on day 0 of AZD1222 vaccination. CDR3 sequence: CSVPRGRDYGYTF. The CDR3 DNA reads as TGCAGCGTCCCCCGTGGGAGGGACTATGGCTACACCTTC.